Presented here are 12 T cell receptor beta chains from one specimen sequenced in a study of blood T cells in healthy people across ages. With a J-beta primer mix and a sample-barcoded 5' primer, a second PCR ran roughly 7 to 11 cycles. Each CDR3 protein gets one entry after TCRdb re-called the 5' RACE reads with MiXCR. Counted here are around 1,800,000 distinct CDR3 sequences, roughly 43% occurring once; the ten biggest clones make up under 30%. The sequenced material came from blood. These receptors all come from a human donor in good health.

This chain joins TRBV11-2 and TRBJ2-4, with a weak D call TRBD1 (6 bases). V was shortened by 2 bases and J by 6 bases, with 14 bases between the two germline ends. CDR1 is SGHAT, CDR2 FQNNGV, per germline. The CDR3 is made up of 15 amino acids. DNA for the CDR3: TGTGCCAGCAGCTTAAGGCCGGTAGGGGGAAACATTCAGTACTTC. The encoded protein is CASSLRPVGGNIQYF. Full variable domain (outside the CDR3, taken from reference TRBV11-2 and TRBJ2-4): EAGVAQSPRYKIIEKRQSVAFWCNPISGHATLYWYQQILGQGPKLLIQFQNNGVVDDSQLPKDRFSAERLKGVDSTLKIQPAKLEDSAVYLCASSLRPVGGNIQYFGAGTRLSVL.

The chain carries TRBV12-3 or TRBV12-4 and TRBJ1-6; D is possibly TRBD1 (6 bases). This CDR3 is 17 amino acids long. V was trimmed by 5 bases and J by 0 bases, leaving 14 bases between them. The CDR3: CASSPGVPSSYNSPLHF. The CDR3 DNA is TGTGCCAGCAGTCCAGGGGTCCCAAGCTCCTATAATTCACCCCTCCACTTT.

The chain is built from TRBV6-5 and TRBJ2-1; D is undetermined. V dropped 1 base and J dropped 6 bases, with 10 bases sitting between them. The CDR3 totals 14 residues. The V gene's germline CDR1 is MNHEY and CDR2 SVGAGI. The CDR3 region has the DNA TGTGCCAGCAGTTACTATCTATCGGGCAATGAGCAGTTCTTC. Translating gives CASSYYLSGNEQFF.

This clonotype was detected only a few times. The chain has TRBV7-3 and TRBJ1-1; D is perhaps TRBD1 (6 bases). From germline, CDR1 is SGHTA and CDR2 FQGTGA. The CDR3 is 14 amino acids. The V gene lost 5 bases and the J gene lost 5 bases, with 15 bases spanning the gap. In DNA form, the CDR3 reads TGTGCCAGCAGCACAATGGGGGCTATGACTGAAGCTTTCTTT. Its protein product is CASSTMGAMTEAFF.

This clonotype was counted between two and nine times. CDR3: CASSSRYPGTAAANYGYTF. The DNA of the CDR3 is TGTGCCAGCAGCTCCCGCTACCCCGGGACAGCAGCCGCTAACTATGGCTACACCTTC. The gene calls are TRBV7-2 and TRBJ1-2; TRBD1 matches at 7 bases. The CDR3 spans 19 residues. Germline CDR1 reads SGHTA; CDR2 reads FQGNSA. With V trimmed by 4 bases and J by 0 bases, 17 bases remained unmatched. The whole variable domain, remainder taken from reference TRBV7-2 and TRBJ1-2, is GAGVSQSPSNKVTEKGKDVELRCDPISGHTALYWYRQSLGQGLEFLIYFQGNSAPDKSGLPSDRFSAERTGGSVSTLTIQRTQQEDSAVYLCASSSRYPGTAAANYGYTFGSGTRLTVV.

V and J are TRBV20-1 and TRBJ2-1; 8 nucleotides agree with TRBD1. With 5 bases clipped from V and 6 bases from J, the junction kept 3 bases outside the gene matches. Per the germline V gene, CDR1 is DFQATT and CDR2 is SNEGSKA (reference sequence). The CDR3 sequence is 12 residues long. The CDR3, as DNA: TGCAGTGCTCGACAGGGGAGCAATGAGCAGTTCTTC. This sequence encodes CSARQGSNEQFF.

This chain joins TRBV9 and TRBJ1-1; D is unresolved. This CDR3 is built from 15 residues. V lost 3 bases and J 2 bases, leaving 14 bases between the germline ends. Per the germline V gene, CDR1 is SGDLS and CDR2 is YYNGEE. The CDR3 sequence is CASSADSFSNTEAFF. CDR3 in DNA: TGTGCCAGCAGCGCGGACTCTTTTAGCAACACTGAAGCTTTCTTT.

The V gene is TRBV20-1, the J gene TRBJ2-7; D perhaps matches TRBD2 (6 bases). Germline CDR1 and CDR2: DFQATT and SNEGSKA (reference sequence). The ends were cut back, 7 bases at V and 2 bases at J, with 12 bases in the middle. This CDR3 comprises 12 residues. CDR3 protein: CSVRRETYEQYF. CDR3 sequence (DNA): TGCAGTGTAAGGAGGGAGACCTACGAGCAGTACTTC.

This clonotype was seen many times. CDR3 sequence reads: CASSFGGLADGTDTQYF. In DNA form, the CDR3 reads TGTGCCAGCAGTTTTGGAGGACTAGCGGACGGCACAGATACGCAGTATTTT. V gene TRBV12-3 or TRBV12-4 combines with J gene TRBJ2-3; the match to TRBD2 covers 10 bases. The V segment lost 3 bases and the J segment 1 base; nucleotides outside the gene matches: 7. The CDR3 consists of 17 residues.

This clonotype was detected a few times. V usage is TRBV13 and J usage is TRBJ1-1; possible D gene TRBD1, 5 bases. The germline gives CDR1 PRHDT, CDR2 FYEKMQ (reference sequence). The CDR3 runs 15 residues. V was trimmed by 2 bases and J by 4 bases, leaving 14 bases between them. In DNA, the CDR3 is TGTGCCAGCAGCTTACCTCCTGGGGACGGCACTGAAGCTTTCTTT. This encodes CASSLPPGDGTEAFF.

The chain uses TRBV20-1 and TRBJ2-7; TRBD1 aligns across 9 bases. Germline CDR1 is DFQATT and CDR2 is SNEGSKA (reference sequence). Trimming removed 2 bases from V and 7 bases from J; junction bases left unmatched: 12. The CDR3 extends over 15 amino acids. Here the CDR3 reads CSARLGTSGQGEQYF. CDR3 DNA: TGCAGTGCTAGACTAGGGACCTCCGGACAGGGGGAGCAGTACTTC.

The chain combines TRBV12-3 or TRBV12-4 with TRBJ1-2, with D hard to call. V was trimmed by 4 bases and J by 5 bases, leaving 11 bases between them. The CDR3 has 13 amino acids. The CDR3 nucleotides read TGTGCCAGCAGTTCCCCCTCCCCTTATGGCTACACCTTC. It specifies CASSSPSPYGYTF.